These 22 T cell receptor beta chains share one sample of origin, sequenced in a study of OX40 agonist ivuxolimab in advanced cancers. Library method: the immunoSEQ multiplex PCR assay. TCRdb took over this immuneACCESS table, retaining in-frame rearrangements with V and J assigned. Such tables are incomplete; in checked studies, under half of the missing clones stem from an unresolved V gene, and the remainder is unexplained. The sample has about 96,000 clones on record, roughly 91% of them singletons. Roughly 1.6% of the sample rests with the top ten. The specimen comprised CD4+ or CD8+ T cells sorted from blood, sampled in a trial of the OX40 agonist ivuxolimab. These receptor sequences come from an adult with an advanced solid tumor such as melanoma, head and neck, liver or kidney cancer.

The chain employs TRBV10-3 and TRBJ1-1; D gene ambiguous. Germline loops: CDR1 ENHRY, CDR2 SYGVKD. This CDR3 contains 19 residues. Trimming removed 0 bases at V and 1 base at J, with 21 bases between. In nucleotides, the CDR3 is TGTGCCATCAGTGAGTCAGTTCTAGGTGTCAGACCAAAGAACACTGAAGCTTTCTTT. Amino acids: CAISESVLGVRPKNTEAFF.

CDR3 loop: CASSGGSSYEQYF. The CDR3 DNA reads as TGCGCCAGCAGCGGGGGGTCCTCCTACGAGCAGTACTTC. This chain connects TRBV5-1 to TRBJ2-7, with a tentative D call TRBD2 (6 bases). This CDR3 spans 13 amino acids. Looked up from germline, CDR1 is SGHRS and CDR2 is YFSETQ. V lost 4 bases and J lost 0, with 8 bases in between.

By share of the sample, this clone is medium-sized. The chain combines TRBV11-3 with TRBJ1-1; D is undetermined. The germline CDR1 and CDR2 sequences are SGHNT and YENEEA. The CDR3 spans 14 residues. Trimming cost V 5 bases and J 1 base, with 11 bases left between them. DNA of the CDR3: TGTGCCAGCAGCCCTAGAGGCAGGAACACTGAAGCTTTCTTT. Amino acids: CASSPRGRNTEAFF.

The chain joins TRBV5-1 to TRBJ2-2; D is ambiguous. The CDR3 extends over 14 amino acids. Looked up from germline, CDR1 is SGHRS and CDR2 is YFSETQ. The V gene lost 2 bases and the J gene lost 4 bases, with 9 bases spanning the gap. The CDR3: CASSLPIFTGELFF. The CDR3 DNA reads TGCGCCAGCAGCTTACCTATATTCACCGGGGAGCTGTTTTTT. The entire variable domain, with the rest obtained from reference TRBV5-1 and TRBJ2-2, is as follows: KAGVTQTPRYLIKTRGQQVTLSCSPISGHRSVSWYQQTPGQGLQFLFEYFSETQRNKGNFPGRFSGRQFSNSRSEMNVSTLELGDSALYLCASSLPIFTGELFFGEGSRLTVL.

The CDR3 coding sequence is TGTGCTAGTGGTTTACAGGGGGCTGGGGAGACCCAGTACTTC. Translated, it gives CASGLQGAGETQYF. The rearrangement uses TRBV12-5 and TRBJ2-5; 9 bases map to TRBD1. With 3 bases clipped from V and 5 bases from J, the junction kept 4 bases outside the gene matches. Germline V CDR1 and CDR2: LGHNT, FRNRAP. The CDR3 runs 14 residues.

V usage is TRBV5-1 and J usage is TRBJ1-6; the D gene is possibly TRBD1 (5 bases). This CDR3 has 15 amino acids. The germline V gene encodes CDR1 SGHRS and CDR2 YFSETQ. Trimming removed 0 bases from V and 5 bases from J, with 9 bases in between. CDR3 DNA sequence: TGCGCCAGCAGCTTGGTGGGACGGGATAATTCACCCCTCCACTTT. Protein product: CASSLVGRDNSPLHF.

The CDR3 sequence: CSVGARLGEQYF. The CDR3 bases are TGCAGCGTTGGAGCGCGTTTGGGCGAGCAGTACTTC. The chain recombines TRBV29-1 with TRBJ2-7; no definite D call. V lost 4 bases and J 6 bases, leaving 13 bases between the germline ends. The CDR3 loop spans 12 amino acids. CDR1 SQVTM and CDR2 ANQGSEA come from the germline V gene.

The rearrangement joins TRBV21-1 to TRBJ2-3. TRBV21-1 is classified as a pseudogene. The CDR3 has 13 amino acids. The CDR3 region has the DNA TGTGCCGGGGGTGGGAGTTCGCTAGATACGCAGTATTTT. This encodes CAGGGSSLDTQYF.

This chain joins TRBV5-4 and TRBJ2-7; weak D call: TRBD1 (6 bases). V was cut by 0 bases and J by 5 bases, with 15 bases left in between. This CDR3 is built from 15 residues. The germline CDR1 and CDR2 sequences are SGHNT and YYREEE (reference sequence). The CDR3 sequence is CASSLAVGAPHEQYF. The CDR3 coding sequence is TGTGCCAGCAGCTTGGCCGTGGGGGCTCCCCACGAGCAGTACTTC.

The chain joins TRBV7-2 to TRBJ1-3, with TRBD1 as a possible D gene (5 bases). The CDR3 spans 16 residues. The germline V gene has CDR1 SGHTA and CDR2 FQGNSA. V lost 2 bases and J lost 0, with 11 bases in between. The DNA of the CDR3 is TGTGCCAGCAGCTTATTCGGGGCCGACTCTGGAAACACCATATATTTT. This sequence encodes CASSLFGADSGNTIYF.

The chain couples TRBV28 to TRBJ1-2; D is unresolved. This CDR3 has 11 residues. Trimming left V 5 bases short and J 6 bases short, with 7 bases between. CDR1 and CDR2 (germline): MDHEN, SYDVKM. CDR3 sequence: CASSPRDGYTF. CDR3 DNA sequence: TGTGCCAGCAGTCCCCGGGATGGCTACACCTTC.

This clone was detected a few times. The chain links TRBV7-2 to TRBJ1-2; no reliable D call. Germline assignment: CDR1 SGHTA and CDR2 FQGNSA. The CDR3 spans 13 residues. The V and J ends lost 1 base and 1 base respectively, with 4 bases between them. CDR3 sequence reads: CASSLDLNYGYTF. CDR3 DNA: TGTGCCAGCAGCTTAGATCTTAACTATGGCTACACCTTC.

The J gene is TRBJ2-1, the V gene TRBV6-6; no firm D call. Trimming stripped 2 bases from V and 3 bases from J, with 11 bases between. The germline gives CDR1 MNHNY, CDR2 SVGAGI (reference sequence). The CDR3 runs 15 residues. The CDR3 nucleotides are TGTGCCAGCAGTTACGTTGCCCAAATCTACAATGAGCAGTTCTTC. It translates to CASSYVAQIYNEQFF.

V and J are TRBV2 and TRBJ2-1, with 8 bases fitting TRBD2. The CDR3 covers 16 residues. Trimming at V came to 6 bases and at J to 4 bases, leaving 11 bases not matched to a gene. Germline V gene lookup returns CDR1 SNHLY and CDR2 FYNNEI. CDR3 residues: CASSLRGSGAYNEQFF. DNA for the CDR3: TGTGCCAGCAGCCTCCGGGGTAGCGGGGCATACAATGAGCAGTTCTTC.

This clone was observed a handful of times. The chain uses TRBV4-1 and TRBJ1-1, with D possibly TRBD1 on 5 matching bases. Trimming cost V 1 base and J 9 bases, with 18 bases left between them. Germline values: CDR1 MGHRA, CDR2 YSYEKL. The CDR3 is made up of 15 amino acids. CDR3 DNA: TGCGCCAGCAGCCAAGGTTTGGTCGGGGGGAGGCAAGCTTTCTTT. Encoded protein: CASSQGLVGGRQAFF.

CDR3 sequence: CASSSDSTNTGELFF. In DNA form, the CDR3 reads TGCGCCAGCAGCTCAGACAGTACCAACACCGGGGAGCTGTTTTTT. V and J are TRBV5-1 and TRBJ2-2; TRBD1 is a possible D gene (5 bases). The V and J ends lost 3 bases and 2 bases respectively, with 11 bases between them. CDR3 length equals 15 residues. The germline gives CDR1 SGHRS, CDR2 YFSETQ.

The gene calls are TRBV5-5 and TRBJ2-7; D tentatively reads TRBD1 or TRBD2 (5 bases each). V was shortened by 0 bases and J by 8 bases, with 12 bases between the two germline ends. The germline V gene has CDR1 SGHKS and CDR2 YYEKEE (reference sequence). This CDR3 spans 13 amino acids. This chain's CDR3 is CASSLDLGTKQYF. In nucleotides, the CDR3 is TGTGCCAGCAGCTTGGATCTGGGGACGAAGCAGTACTTC.

V and J are TRBV7-8 and TRBJ2-1, with 10 bases that match TRBD2. V lost 5 bases to trimming and J lost 8 bases; unmatched junction nucleotides: 12. The length of the CDR3 is 16 residues. Germline CDR1 SGHVS, CDR2 FQNEAQ. The CDR3: CASSPQWLAGVDEQFF. CDR3 coding DNA: TGTGCCAGCAGCCCACAGTGGCTAGCGGGAGTCGATGAGCAGTTCTTC.

The rearrangement uses TRBV11-3 and TRBJ2-7, with 8 positions matching TRBD1. The J segment lost 6 bases and the V segment lost 1 base, leaving 8 bases of the junction unmatched. This CDR3 region has 15 residues. Germline-derived CDR1 and CDR2 are SGHNT and YENEEA. The CDR3 loop is CASSLASRGQFEQYF. The CDR3 DNA reads TGTGCCAGCAGCTTAGCGTCCAGGGGGCAGTTCGAGCAGTACTTC.

In DNA form, the CDR3 reads TGTGCCAGCAGCTTAGTTAGAGATACGCAGTATTTT. This codes for CASSLVRDTQYF. V is TRBV7-2 and J is TRBJ2-3; D gene unclear. Germline V lookup: CDR1 SGHTA, CDR2 FQGNSA. This CDR3 contains 12 residues. Trimming took 1 base from V and 5 from J, leaving 4 bases between them. The whole variable domain, remainder taken from reference TRBV7-2 and TRBJ2-3, is GAGVSQSPSNKVTEKGKDVELRCDPISGHTALYWYRQSLGQGLEFLIYFQGNSAPDKSGLPSDRFSAERTGGSVSTLTIQRTQQEDSAVYLCASSLVRDTQYFGPGTRLTVL.

The J gene is TRBJ1-1, the V gene TRBV10-3, with 8 bases that match TRBD1. Trimming cost V 6 bases and J 4 bases; bases outside gene matches: 4. The CDR3 runs 13 residues. Germline CDR1 ENHRY, CDR2 SYGVKD. The CDR3 DNA reads TGTGCCATCAGCCACGACAGGGGCACTGAAGCTTTCTTT. Its protein product is CAISHDRGTEAFF.

The chain joins TRBV11-3 to TRBJ2-7, with unresolved D. Trimming removed 5 bases at V and 0 bases at J, with 17 bases between. CDR3 length: 16 residues. Looked up from germline, CDR1 is SGHNT and CDR2 is YENEEA. In DNA form, the CDR3 reads TGTGCCAGCAGCCCGCGGAGAGCGTCACTCTCCTACGAGCAGTACTTC. Its protein is CASSPRRASLSYEQYF.